The 28 T cell receptor beta chains below all came from one sample that was sequenced in a study of CD8 T cell repertoires and HIV-1 epitope variants. No antigen has been identified for these receptors. Measured with immunoSEQ multiplex PCR; TCRdb has only the in-frame clones, and not every one. This table holds about 2,500 clones, 65% to 75% found once. Sequencing was done on a sample of cultured CD8+ T cells derived from PBMCs. These receptors were taken from a male donor with HIV.

The rearrangement uses TRBV27 and TRBJ2-7; D possibly uses TRBD1 or TRBD2 (5 bases each). Trimming stripped 2 bases from V and 3 bases from J, with 5 bases between. This CDR3 is 12 amino acids long. In germline, CDR1 is MNHEY, CDR2 SMNVEV (reference sequence). In DNA form, the CDR3 reads TGTGCCAGCAGTTTAGGGGGCTACGAGCAGTACTTC. This sequence encodes CASSLGGYEQYF.

The chain carries TRBV6-5 and TRBJ2-7, with 7 nucleotides matching TRBD1. Germline V gives CDR1 MNHEY, CDR2 SVGAGI. The CDR3 has 14 residues. Trimming cost V 6 bases and J 0 bases; bases outside gene matches: 5. The CDR3 loop is CASSPGQSSYEQYF. The CDR3 region has the DNA TGTGCCAGCAGCCCGGGACAGAGCTCCTACGAGCAGTACTTC.

In DNA form, the CDR3 reads TGTGCCAGCAGCGTAGAGTCAGGCCGAAGCACAGATACGCAGTATTTT. It is translated as CASSVESGRSTDTQYF. V is TRBV9 and J is TRBJ2-3; D gene unclear. CDR3 size: 16 residues. CDR1 and CDR2 from the germline V gene are SGDLS and YYNGEE. V shed 0 bases and J shed 0 bases, with 11 bases lying between them. The full variable domain, its missing parts supplied by reference TRBV9 and TRBJ2-3, is DSGVTQTPKHLITATGQRVTLRCSPRSGDLSVYWYQQSLDQGLQFLIQYYNGEERAKGNILERFSAQQFPDLHSELNLSSLELGDSALYFCASSVESGRSTDTQYFGPGTRLTVL.

The chain links TRBV5-4 to TRBJ1-1; maybe TRBD1 (6 bases). The CDR3 is 14 amino acids. V shed 5 bases and J shed 4 bases, with 15 bases lying between them. Germline V lookup: CDR1 SGHNT, CDR2 YYREEE (reference sequence). In nucleotides, the CDR3 is TGTGCCAGCAGATTGTACGGGGGGCCCACTGAAGCTTTCTTT. This sequence encodes CASRLYGGPTEAFF.

This clone has just a few counts. The chain has TRBV7-9 and TRBJ2-5; weak D call: TRBD2 (5 bases). With 10 bases removed from V and 2 bases from J, the gap between germline ends came to 14 bases. The CDR3 runs to 13 residues. Germline V lookup: CDR1 SEHNR, CDR2 FQNEAQ (reference sequence). The CDR3 here is CATDRTGQETQYF. CDR3 nucleotides: TGTGCCACCGATCGGACGGGACAAGAGACCCAGTACTTC.

The chain carries TRBV9 and TRBJ1-1; unclear D gene. The CDR3 sequence is 14 residues long. The V and J ends lost 0 bases and 3 bases respectively, with 9 bases between them. Per germline, CDR1 SGDLS and CDR2 YYNGEE. The CDR3 coding sequence is TGTGCCAGCAGCGTAGCGACTTTACACACTGAAGCTTTCTTT. Translation gives CASSVATLHTEAFF.

The chain joins TRBV9 to TRBJ2-5; D is perhaps TRBD1 or TRBD2 (5 bases each). Deletions cut 3 bases from V and 5 bases from J, with 26 bases between. CDR3 length equals 18 residues. CDR1 and CDR2 from the germline V gene are SGDLS and YYNGEE. This CDR3 reads CASSAEARLGVGWETQYF. The CDR3 DNA is TGTGCCAGCAGCGCGGAGGCCCGGTTGGGGGTCGGGTGGGAGACCCAGTACTTC.

This clone was picked up a small number of times. V usage is TRBV28 and J usage is TRBJ2-7; the D is unclear. The CDR3 is made up of 13 amino acids. V was shortened by 2 bases and J by 3 bases, with 8 bases between the two germline ends. CDR1 and CDR2 (germline): MDHEN, SYDVKM. The CDR3 loop is CASSLNSFYEQYF. Here the CDR3 DNA reads TGTGCCAGCAGTTTAAACTCCTTCTACGAGCAGTACTTC.

This chain joins TRBV4-2 and TRBJ1-5; the D gene is possibly TRBD1 (5 bases). The CDR3 contains 15 residues. Trimming removed 0 bases from V and 2 bases from J, with 8 bases in between. The germline V gene has CDR1 LGHNA and CDR2 YNFKEQ. CDR3 protein: CASSQEGRGNQPQHF. The CDR3 nucleotides are TGTGCCAGCAGCCAAGAGGGCAGGGGCAATCAGCCCCAGCATTTT.

This clone was counted only a few times. This chain links TRBV25-1 with TRBJ1-2; D unresolved. Germline-derived CDR1 and CDR2 are MGHDK and SYGVNS. The CDR3 contains 14 residues. V was trimmed by 2 bases and J by 4 bases, leaving 11 bases between them. CDR3 sequence (DNA): TGTGCCAGCAGTGAAGATGGTGCAGCCTATGGCTACACCTTC. This translates into CASSEDGAAYGYTF.

This rearrangement joins TRBV5-3 to TRBJ1-5; D may be TRBD1 (6 bases). TRBV5-3 is recorded as an ORF, its role being uncertain. The CDR3 is 20 residues long. Trimming stripped 4 bases from V and 4 bases from J, with 30 bases between. The CDR3 is CARSGTDYRALGERNQPQHF. The CDR3 nucleotides are TGTGCCAGAAGCGGTACCGATTACAGGGCCCTGGGCGAGAGGAATCAGCCCCAGCATTTT.

V is TRBV5-1 and J is TRBJ2-3; 15 positions agree with TRBD2. V was clipped by 3 bases and J by 6 bases; unmatched bases: 14. The CDR3 is made up of 19 amino acids. Germline values: CDR1 SGHRS, CDR2 YFSETQ. The CDR3 sequence is CASSSNPGTSGRSADTQYF. The DNA of the CDR3 is TGCGCCAGCAGCTCAAATCCCGGGACTAGCGGGAGGTCCGCGGATACGCAGTATTTT.

The genes are TRBV28 and TRBJ2-1, with 7 positions matching TRBD2. The germline V gene has CDR1 MDHEN and CDR2 SYDVKM. V gave up 7 bases and J gave up 7 bases; unmatched junction bases: 13. The CDR3 has 15 amino acids. The CDR3 DNA follows: TGTGCCAGCAACCTACCCTCGGATAGCGGGAATGAGCAGTTCTTC. It is translated as CASNLPSDSGNEQFF.

The rearrangement joins TRBV2 to TRBJ2-7; D is unclear. Per the germline V gene, CDR1 is SNHLY and CDR2 is FYNNEI. This CDR3 has 14 amino acids. Trimming shortened V by 3 bases and J by 3 bases, and 12 bases separated the two germline ends. The CDR3 loop reads CASSDELEIYEQYF. CDR3 nucleotides: TGTGCCAGCAGTGACGAGCTCGAGATCTACGAGCAGTACTTC.

This clone came up a few times. V is TRBV6-1 and J is TRBJ1-5; 12 nucleotides match TRBD1. V shed 4 bases, J shed 4 bases, and the junction held 5 bases outside the gene matches. The CDR3 runs 16 residues. The germline V gene has CDR1 MNHNS and CDR2 SASEGT. Here the CDR3 DNA reads TGTGCCAGCAGTGGCCTGGGACAGGGGGCTAATCAGCCCCAGCATTTT. As protein: CASSGLGQGANQPQHF.

The chain combines TRBV19 with TRBJ1-1, with 8 bases identical to TRBD1. The CDR3 loop spans 15 amino acids. The V gene end was trimmed by 3 bases and the J gene end by 1 base; junction bases not matched to a gene: 4. The germline gives CDR1 LNHDA, CDR2 SQIVND (reference sequence). DNA for the CDR3: TGTGCCAGTAGTATCCGACAGGGGCCGAACACTGAAGCTTTCTTT. It codes for CASSIRQGPNTEAFF.

This clone was seen only a few times. This sequence joins TRBV25-1 and TRBJ2-2; D may be TRBD2 (6 bases). The germline V gene encodes CDR1 MGHDK and CDR2 SYGVNS. V was cut by 2 bases and J by 1 base, with 11 bases left in between. This CDR3 is built from 16 residues. The CDR3 protein is CASSEVGLQNTGELFF. The CDR3 bases are TGTGCCAGCAGTGAAGTGGGACTGCAGAACACCGGGGAGCTGTTTTTT. The entire variable domain, with the rest obtained from reference TRBV25-1 and TRBJ2-2, is as follows: EADIYQTPRYLVIGTGKKITLECSQTMGHDKMYWYQQDPGMELHLIHYSYGVNSTEKGDLSSESTVSRIRTEHFPLTLESARPSHTSQYLCASSEVGLQNTGELFFGEGSRLTVL.

The table lists this clone with a count of one. DNA for the CDR3: TGCGCCAGCAGTGCGGGGACCAAAAACATTCAGTACTTC. Translated, it gives CASSAGTKNIQYF. This chain joins TRBV10-2 and TRBJ2-4, with TRBD2 as a possible D gene (5 bases). The CDR3 runs to 13 residues. Between the trimmed V and J ends, which lost 4 bases and 2 bases, there was a span of 6 bases. Germline values: CDR1 WSHSY, CDR2 SAAADI.

This clone counts as large (0.1 to 1%). The V and J genes are TRBV4-2 and TRBJ1-2; 7 bases line up with TRBD1. Trimming removed 4 bases from V and 7 bases from J; junction bases left unmatched: 12. This CDR3 region has 15 residues. The germline V gene has CDR1 LGHNA and CDR2 YNFKEQ. The chain's CDR3 is CASSLGDSGRGGYTF. CDR3 sequence (DNA): TGTGCCAGCAGCCTAGGGGACAGCGGGAGGGGTGGCTACACCTTC.

The V gene is TRBV25-1, the J gene TRBJ2-5, with 12 bases identical to TRBD1. J gave up 5 bases and V 2 bases, and 3 bases lay outside the gene matches. This CDR3 comprises 15 residues. Germline V gene data show CDR1 as MGHDK and CDR2 as SYGVNS. CDR3 protein: CASSEGTGGGETQYF. CDR3 bases: TGTGCCAGCAGTGAAGGGACAGGGGGCGGGGAGACCCAGTACTTC.

This chain links TRBV28 with TRBJ1-4, with 10 bases lining up with TRBD1. V lost 5 bases, J lost 4 bases, and 7 bases stayed unmatched. Germline V gene data show CDR1 as MDHEN and CDR2 as SYDVKM. The CDR3 has 16 residues. CDR3 bases: TGTGCCAGCAGTGGAAACGACAGGGGGCTTAATGAAAAACTGTTTTTT. Translation gives CASSGNDRGLNEKLFF.

The CDR3 DNA is TGTGCCAGCAGCCACCCGGGATTCCAAGAGACCCAGTACTTC. Its protein product is CASSHPGFQETQYF. This sequence joins TRBV7-9 and TRBJ2-5; maybe TRBD2 (5 bases). Germline CDR1 SEHNR, CDR2 FQNEAQ (reference sequence). The CDR3 covers 14 residues. The V end lost 5 bases, the J end lost 1 base, and 11 bases lay between the germline ends.

The chain links TRBV28 to TRBJ2-1, with 10 bases that match TRBD2. This CDR3 has 14 residues. From germline, CDR1 is MDHEN and CDR2 SYDVKM. With 4 bases clipped from V and 6 bases from J, the junction kept 3 bases outside the gene matches. CDR3 protein: CASSSGLAVNEQFF. CDR3 nucleotides: TGTGCCAGCAGTTCCGGACTAGCGGTCAATGAGCAGTTCTTC.

The chain recombines TRBV29-1 with TRBJ2-1, with a weak D call TRBD2 (6 bases). Germline V gene lookup returns CDR1 SQVTM and CDR2 ANQGSEA. The CDR3 is made up of 17 amino acids. Trimming shortened V by 0 bases and J by 1 base, and 16 bases separated the two germline ends. The CDR3 region has the DNA TGCAGCGTTGAAGATGTTTTCGGGGGTGCGTCCTACAATGAGCAGTTCTTC. It codes for CSVEDVFGGASYNEQFF.

Sample share makes this clone large (0.1 to 1%). V gene TRBV4-2 combines with J gene TRBJ1-5; maybe TRBD1 (5 bases). The CDR3 is 15 amino acids. Germline assignment: CDR1 LGHNA and CDR2 YNFKEQ. With 0 bases removed from V and 3 bases from J, the gap between germline ends came to 9 bases. CDR3 amino acids: CASSQEGETNQPQHF. CDR3 bases: TGTGCCAGCAGCCAAGAAGGGGAAACCAATCAGCCCCAGCATTTT.

This clone has only a few counts. The rearrangement joins TRBV19 to TRBJ2-7, with 7 nucleotides matching TRBD2. J gave up 4 bases and V 8 bases, and 11 bases lay outside the gene matches. Germline CDR1 reads LNHDA; CDR2 reads SQIVND (reference sequence). There are 14 residues in the CDR3. The CDR3: CASEKVGGSYEQYF. DNA of the CDR3: TGTGCCAGTGAGAAGGTCGGGGGGAGTTACGAGCAGTACTTC.

This clone was observed a handful of times. The chain joins TRBV6-1 to TRBJ1-3; 8 nucleotides align to TRBD1. The V gene end was trimmed by 11 bases and the J gene end by 2 bases; junction bases not matched to a gene: 5. Per germline, CDR1 MNHNS and CDR2 SASEGT. The CDR3 contains 13 residues. In nucleotides, the CDR3 is TGTGCCGCCTTGACAGGGGCTGGAAACACCATATATTTT. It is translated as CAALTGAGNTIYF.

By sample share, this clone is medium-sized (0.01 to 0.1%). V is TRBV5-1 and J is TRBJ1-5, with 7 nucleotides matching TRBD1. The V segment lost 4 bases and the J segment 5 bases; nucleotides outside the gene matches: 3. This CDR3 comprises 13 residues. The V gene's germline CDR1 is SGHRS and CDR2 YFSETQ. CDR3 sequence: CASSPTGHQPQHF. The DNA of the CDR3 is TGCGCCAGCAGCCCGACAGGGCATCAGCCCCAGCATTTT.